Presented here are 28 T cell receptor beta chains from one specimen sequenced in a study of blood T cell repertoires in COVID-19. The assay was immunoSEQ multiplex PCR, and TCRdb's table has in-frame clones only and misses some. The sample shows about 140,000 clones, around 80% of them seen only once. The sequenced sample consisted of peripheral blood. The receptor source for this set is a woman aged 55-69 years with acute or convalescent COVID-19.

V usage is TRBV30 and J usage is TRBJ2-2; no clear D gene. Per germline, CDR1 GTSNPN and CDR2 SVGIG (reference sequence). Between the trimmed V and J ends, which lost 5 bases and 2 bases, there was a span of 9 bases. The CDR3 consists of 13 residues. The CDR3 loop reads CAWRPPNTGELFF. The CDR3 DNA is TGTGCCTGGCGTCCTCCTAACACCGGGGAGCTGTTTTTT.

This clone has only one observation. V is TRBV30 and J is TRBJ1-4; TRBD1 is a possible D gene (5 bases). Trimming removed 7 bases from V and 3 bases from J, with 12 bases in between. Germline CDR1 reads GTSNPN; CDR2 reads SVGIG (reference sequence). The CDR3 is 13 amino acids. The CDR3 here is CASQQESNEKLFF. Written as DNA, the CDR3 is TGTGCCTCGCAACAGGAGTCTAATGAAAAACTGTTTTTT. Full variable domain (rest looked up from reference TRBV30 and TRBJ1-4): SQTIHQWPATLVQPVGSPLSLECTVEGTSNPNLYWYRQAAGRGLQLLFYSVGIGQISSEVPQNLSASRPQDRQFILSSKKLLLSDSGFYLCASQQESNEKLFFGSGTQLSVL.

This clone appeared once. The chain has TRBV28 and TRBJ1-2; 8 positions match TRBD1. V shed 5 bases and J 5 bases; nucleotides not matched to a gene: 10. CDR3 length: 15 amino acids. Looked up from germline, CDR1 is MDHEN and CDR2 is SYDVKM. The CDR3: CASSPRQGLAYGYTF. CDR3 DNA: TGTGCCAGCAGTCCCCGACAGGGGCTAGCATATGGCTACACCTTC.

The chain carries TRBV10-3 and TRBJ2-1; 9 nucleotides align to TRBD1. The CDR3 extends over 15 amino acids. CDR1 and CDR2 from the germline V gene are ENHRY and SYGVKD. V shed 10 bases and J 6 bases; nucleotides not matched to a gene: 13. The DNA for the CDR3 is TGTGCCACCACTCGTGGGACAGGGCTAGTCAATGAGCAGTTCTTC. Encoded protein: CATTRGTGLVNEQFF.

The chain carries TRBV27 and TRBJ2-7, with D possibly being TRBD1 (6 bases). CDR3 length: 20 amino acids. The germline CDR1 and CDR2 sequences are MNHEY and SMNVEV (reference sequence). The V end lost 6 bases, the J end lost 4 bases, and 34 bases lay between the germline ends. The CDR3 protein is CASRDYGTPQRQDPQYEQYF. For the CDR3, the DNA is TGTGCCAGCAGAGACTACGGTACGCCCCAGCGACAGGATCCTCAATACGAGCAGTACTTC.

V usage is TRBV28 and J usage is TRBJ1-5; D unclear. Germline V gene data show CDR1 as MDHEN and CDR2 as SYDVKM. There are 12 residues in the CDR3. Trimming took 7 bases from V and 7 from J, leaving 11 bases between them. CDR3 coding DNA: TGTGCCAGCAAGCAGGCTGGCCAGCCCCAGCATTTT. It translates to CASKQAGQPQHF.

This clone was observed a few times. This rearrangement joins TRBV6-6 to TRBJ2-2; 7 bases fit TRBD1. The V gene end was trimmed by 4 bases and the J gene end by 0 bases; junction bases not matched to a gene: 2. CDR3 length: 15 residues. Germline assignment: CDR1 MNHNY and CDR2 SVGAGI (reference sequence). The CDR3: CASSSQGANTGELFF. CDR3 in DNA: TGTGCCAGCAGTTCGCAGGGGGCGAACACCGGGGAGCTGTTTTTT.

This clone appeared a single time. This rearrangement joins TRBV5-1 to TRBJ2-3; TRBD1 aligns across 10 bases. Germline CDR1 reads SGHRS; CDR2 reads YFSETQ. The CDR3 length is 15 residues. V shed 4 bases and J 5 bases; nucleotides not matched to a gene: 7. This chain's CDR3 is CASSLYRDRGDTQYF. CDR3 sequence (DNA): TGCGCCAGCAGCCTGTACCGGGACAGGGGAGATACGCAGTATTTT.

J is TRBJ2-5 and V is TRBV6-1, with D tentatively TRBD1 (6 bases). CDR3 length: 14 amino acids. Looked up from germline, CDR1 is MNHNS and CDR2 is SASEGT. V was cut by 1 base and J by 10 bases, with 16 bases left in between. CDR3: CASSEDVDVRGQYF. Here the CDR3 DNA reads TGTGCCAGCAGTGAAGACGTCGACGTCAGGGGCCAGTACTTC.

The rearrangement uses TRBV5-4 and TRBJ2-4; D uncertain. The CDR3 length is 15 residues. V lost 0 bases and J lost 0, with 7 bases in between. Looked up from germline, CDR1 is SGHNT and CDR2 is YYREEE (reference sequence). CDR3 DNA: TGTGCCAGCAGCTTGGCGGAGCAAGCCAAAAACATTCAGTACTTC. This gives the protein CASSLAEQAKNIQYF.

The chain joins TRBV11-3 to TRBJ2-7; the match to TRBD1 covers 8 bases. V lost 5 bases to trimming and J lost 4 bases; unmatched junction nucleotides: 10. Germline V lookup: CDR1 SGHNT, CDR2 YENEEA. The CDR3 consists of 15 residues. The chain's CDR3 is CASSQSARGHYEQYF. The CDR3 coding sequence is TGTGCCAGCAGCCAAAGCGCCAGGGGGCATTACGAGCAGTACTTC.

The rearrangement joins TRBV9 to TRBJ2-7, with TRBD1 identical over 8 bases. Unmatched junction bases numbered 3, after V lost 2 bases and J lost 2 bases. The CDR3 runs to 14 residues. CDR1 SGDLS and CDR2 YYNGEE come from the germline V gene. CDR3 residues: CASSVGTGTYEQYF. In DNA form, the CDR3 reads TGTGCCAGCAGCGTCGGGACAGGTACCTACGAGCAGTACTTC. Drawing the rest from reference TRBV9 and TRBJ2-7, the complete variable domain is DSGVTQTPKHLITATGQRVTLRCSPRSGDLSVYWYQQSLDQGLQFLIQYYNGEERAKGNILERFSAQQFPDLHSELNLSSLELGDSALYFCASSVGTGTYEQYFGPGTRLTVT.

The chain uses TRBV29-1 and TRBJ1-2; maybe TRBD1 (6 bases). V was cut by 1 base and J by 1 base, with 10 bases left in between. Germline assignment: CDR1 SQVTM and CDR2 ANQGSEA. This CDR3 is built from 14 residues. Written as DNA, the CDR3 is TGCAGCGTTGAAGGGACAGAACTTAACTATGGCTACACCTTC. This gives the protein CSVEGTELNYGYTF.

V is TRBV27 and J is TRBJ2-3; D is undetermined. CDR3 length: 14 amino acids. Germline CDR1 reads MNHEY; CDR2 reads SMNVEV (reference sequence). Deletions cut 3 bases from V and 5 bases from J, with 12 bases between. CDR3 nucleotides: TGTGCCAGCAGTTTCGAGCAGGCCATAGATACGCAGTATTTT. Its translation is CASSFEQAIDTQYF.

V usage is TRBV10-1 and J usage is TRBJ2-2; D gene ambiguous. Germline CDR1 WNHNN, CDR2 SYGVQD (reference sequence). The CDR3 is 13 amino acids. Trimming took 2 bases from V and 7 from J, leaving 8 bases between them. CDR3 loop: CASSEPHSGELFF. DNA of the CDR3: TGCGCCAGCAGTGAGCCGCACAGCGGGGAGCTGTTTTTT.

The J gene is TRBJ2-1, the V gene TRBV7-9; D possibly corresponds to TRBD2 (6 bases). V lost 0 bases and J 5 bases, leaving 17 bases between the germline ends. CDR3 length equals 17 residues. The V gene's germline CDR1 is SEHNR and CDR2 FQNEAQ (reference sequence). This chain's CDR3 is CASSLARTGAGNNEQFF. The CDR3, as DNA: TGTGCCAGCAGCTTAGCGAGGACGGGAGCTGGCAACAATGAGCAGTTCTTC. Looking up the rest from reference TRBV7-9 and TRBJ2-1 gives the full variable domain: DTGVSQNPRHKITKRGQNVTFRCDPISEHNRLYWYRQTLGQGPEFLTYFQNEAQLEKSRLLSDRFSAERPKGSFSTLEIQRTEQGDSAMYLCASSLARTGAGNNEQFFGPGTRLTVL.

V and J are TRBV5-4 and TRBJ2-1; possibly TRBD1 for D (5 bases). V was cut by 4 bases and J by 8 bases, with 13 bases left in between. This CDR3 comprises 13 residues. Per the germline V gene, CDR1 is SGHNT and CDR2 is YYREEE (reference sequence). DNA of the CDR3: TGTGCCAGCAGCGGGGTAGGGGTAGATGAGCAGTTCTTC. Protein product: CASSGVGVDEQFF.

This chain's CDR3 is CASAGTGFMNTEAFF. The CDR3 DNA reads TGTGCCAGCGCCGGGACAGGTTTCATGAACACTGAAGCTTTCTTT. The chain employs TRBV28 and TRBJ1-1; 8 bases match TRBD1. V was clipped by 8 bases and J by 0 bases; unmatched bases: 8. The CDR3 has 15 amino acids. Per germline, CDR1 MDHEN and CDR2 SYDVKM. The whole variable domain, remainder taken from reference TRBV28 and TRBJ1-1, is DVKVTQSSRYLVKRTGEKVFLECVQDMDHENMFWYRQDPGLGLRLIYFSYDVKMKEKGDIPEGYSVSREKKERFSLILESASTNQTSMYLCASAGTGFMNTEAFFGQGTRLTVV.

In this sample, this clone turned up once. The rearrangement joins TRBV28 to TRBJ2-3, with TRBD2 matching 9 bases. The CDR3 has 16 residues. V gave up 3 bases and J gave up 4 bases; unmatched junction bases: 8. From germline, CDR1 is MDHEN and CDR2 SYDVKM. The CDR3 DNA reads as TGTGCCAGCAGTTTGGAGGGCGGGAGGGCCCCAGATACGCAGTATTTT. Amino acid sequence: CASSLEGGRAPDTQYF.

V usage is TRBV18 and J usage is TRBJ2-5, with TRBD2 identical over 11 bases. Germline V gives CDR1 KGHSH, CDR2 LQKENI. The CDR3 extends over 15 amino acids. V was clipped by 1 base and J by 4 bases; unmatched bases: 2. The CDR3 reads CASSPRLAGGETQYF. The CDR3 bases are TGTGCCAGCTCACCACGCCTAGCGGGAGGAGAGACCCAGTACTTC.

There are a few counts of this clone. The V gene is TRBV30, the J gene TRBJ1-5; 9 bases align to TRBD1. The V gene end was trimmed by 5 bases and the J gene end by 4 bases; junction bases not matched to a gene: 6. The CDR3 runs 14 residues. Per germline, CDR1 GTSNPN and CDR2 SVGIG (reference sequence). The CDR3 DNA sequence: TGTGCCTGGGGTTCCGGGACAGGGAATCAGCCCCAGCATTTT. As protein: CAWGSGTGNQPQHF.

The rearrangement uses TRBV9 and TRBJ2-5; D might be TRBD1 (7 bases). The V gene lost 3 bases and the J gene lost 3 bases, with 18 bases spanning the gap. Germline V lookup: CDR1 SGDLS, CDR2 YYNGEE. The CDR3 runs 16 residues. CDR3 bases: TGTGCCAGCAGCGCCCGTGGAGGCAGGGGGGAAGAGACCCAGTACTTC. It is translated as CASSARGGRGEETQYF. The full variable domain, its missing parts supplied by reference TRBV9 and TRBJ2-5, is DSGVTQTPKHLITATGQRVTLRCSPRSGDLSVYWYQQSLDQGLQFLIQYYNGEERAKGNILERFSAQQFPDLHSELNLSSLELGDSALYFCASSARGGRGEETQYFGPGTRLLVL.

This clone appeared a few times. The J gene is TRBJ1-1, the V gene TRBV5-6, with a weak D call TRBD1 (5 bases). The V and J ends lost 4 bases and 2 bases respectively, with 12 bases between them. Germline assignment: CDR1 SGHDT and CDR2 YYEEEE. CDR3 length: 14 amino acids. The CDR3 nucleotides read TGTGCCAGCAGCCACTCCCAGGGTAACACTGAAGCTTTCTTT. Translation gives CASSHSQGNTEAFF.

The rearrangement joins TRBV28 to TRBJ2-7; 7 bases align to TRBD2. Unmatched junction bases numbered 12, after V lost 6 bases and J lost 4 bases. The germline CDR1 and CDR2 sequences are MDHEN and SYDVKM. The length of the CDR3 is 15 residues. CDR3 nucleotides: TGTGCCAGCAGGGCGGCCCTGGCGGGAGTTTACGAGCAGTACTTC. Its protein is CASRAALAGVYEQYF.

The V and J genes are TRBV7-9 and TRBJ2-5, with D possibly matching TRBD1 (6 bases). The CDR3 covers 14 residues. The V end was cut by 6 bases, the J end by 2 bases, with 13 bases between. The germline CDR1 and CDR2 sequences are SEHNR and FQNEAQ (reference sequence). This CDR3 reads CASSRQVSQETQYF. For the CDR3, the DNA is TGTGCCAGCAGTAGACAGGTCTCGCAAGAGACCCAGTACTTC. Full variable domain (rest looked up from reference TRBV7-9 and TRBJ2-5): DTGVSQNPRHKITKRGQNVTFRCDPISEHNRLYWYRQTLGQGPEFLTYFQNEAQLEKSRLLSDRFSAERPKGSFSTLEIQRTEQGDSAMYLCASSRQVSQETQYFGPGTRLLVL.

This clone was seen only once. The genes are TRBV5-6 and TRBJ1-2; the D is unclear. With 0 bases removed from V and 8 bases from J, the gap between germline ends came to 8 bases. The CDR3 length is 12 residues. Germline V gene sequence: CDR1 SGHDT, CDR2 YYEEEE. CDR3 sequence (DNA): TGTGCCAGCAGCTTGGCGTCAGTCGGCTACACCTTC. This translates into CASSLASVGYTF.

This chain uses TRBV20-1 with TRBJ2-7; 11 positions match TRBD2. CDR1 is DFQATT and CDR2 is SNEGSKA in the germline V gene (reference sequence). The CDR3 extends over 15 amino acids. Trimming removed 3 bases from V and 3 bases from J; junction bases left unmatched: 7. The CDR3 bases are TGCAGTGCTAGTGAAACTAGCGGGAGAGTCTACGAGCAGTACTTC. Its translation is CSASETSGRVYEQYF.

This clone was observed a few times. The chain joins TRBV7-2 to TRBJ2-1, with 14 bases lining up with TRBD2. V lost 1 base to trimming and J lost 4 bases; unmatched junction nucleotides: 6. The germline CDR1 and CDR2 sequences are SGHTA and FQGNSA. This CDR3 is 18 amino acids long. As DNA, the CDR3 is TGTGCCAGCAGCTTAGACAGGGGGACTAGCGGGGGTTACAATGAGCAGTTCTTC. Protein sequence: CASSLDRGTSGGYNEQFF.